The 17 T cell receptor beta chains below were found in one sample sequenced in a study of blood T cell repertoires in COVID-19. Generated by immunoSEQ multiplex PCR, the TCRdb table keeps only in-frame clones and is missing some. Found here are about 95,000 clones, 89% of them singletons; the top ten hold around 5.2%. Sequences were obtained from peripheral blood. These receptors all stem from a man between 60 and 70 years old with COVID-19, enrolled during active disease.

This clone was found a few times. This CDR3 is also generated by other DNA sequences in the sample. The chain couples TRBV7-9 to TRBJ1-1; weak D call: TRBD1 (6 bases). Germline V gene lookup returns CDR1 SEHNR and CDR2 FQNEAQ (reference sequence). This CDR3 region has 12 residues. Deletions cut 1 base from V and 11 bases from J, with 11 bases between. CDR3 loop: CASSLVAGEAFF. The CDR3 nucleotides are TGTGCCAGCAGCTTAGTAGCAGGGGAGGCTTTCTTT.

The chain links TRBV4-3 to TRBJ1-6; D not certain. The length of the CDR3 is 15 residues. The germline CDR1 and CDR2 sequences are LGHNA and YSLEER. The V gene lost 0 bases and the J gene lost 7 bases, with 10 bases spanning the gap. The chain's CDR3 is CASSQDKRGNSPLHF. Written as DNA, the CDR3 is TGCGCCAGCAGCCAAGATAAACGGGGAAATTCACCCCTCCACTTT.

The chain recombines TRBV19 with TRBJ2-7; 7 positions agree with TRBD2. V was clipped by 5 bases and J by 3 bases; unmatched bases: 10. The CDR3 covers 15 residues. Germline V lookup: CDR1 LNHDA, CDR2 SQIVND (reference sequence). The CDR3 sequence: CASSPRAGSYYEQYF. For the CDR3, the DNA is TGTGCCAGTAGTCCCCGAGCGGGATCCTACTACGAGCAGTACTTC. Based on the CDR3 plus reference TRBV19 and TRBJ2-7, the full variable domain is DGGITQSPKYLFRKEGQNVTLSCEQNLNHDAMYWYRQDPGQGLRLIYYSQIVNDFQKGDIAEGYSVSREKKESFPLTVTSAQKNPTAFYLCASSPRAGSYYEQYFGPGTRLTVT.

The chain joins TRBV10-1 to TRBJ2-5, with D perhaps matching TRBD2 (5 bases). The germline V and J ends were trimmed by 3 bases and 2 bases, with 7 bases remaining between them. The CDR3 sequence is 13 residues long. CDR1 and CDR2 from the germline V gene are WNHNN and SYGVQD (reference sequence). CDR3 sequence: CASSERGQETQYF. The CDR3 region has the DNA TGCGCCAGCAGTGAACGGGGACAAGAGACCCAGTACTTC.

The chain joins TRBV18 to TRBJ1-2, with D perhaps TRBD1 (6 bases). The CDR3 extends over 16 amino acids. V was clipped by 4 bases and J by 7 bases, with 22 bases between them. Germline assignment: CDR1 KGHSH and CDR2 LQKENI. In DNA, the CDR3 is TGTGCCAGCTCACACCTACAGGGTTACCAACTAAGTGGCTACACCTTC. It specifies CASSHLQGYQLSGYTF.

The rearrangement joins TRBV3-1 (or the pseudogene TRBV3-2) to TRBJ2-1, with 8 bases fitting TRBD2. With 0 bases clipped from V and 6 bases from J, the junction kept 7 bases outside the gene matches. Germline lookup yields CDR1 LGHDT and CDR2 YNNKEL (reference sequence). The CDR3 totals 16 residues. The CDR3 sequence is CASSQDETSDVNEQFF. In DNA, the CDR3 is TGTGCCAGCAGCCAAGATGAGACTAGCGATGTCAATGAGCAGTTCTTC.

A few counts support this clone. The chain uses TRBV9 and TRBJ1-5, with 7 bases that match TRBD1. CDR3 length: 15 amino acids. CDR1 and CDR2 from the germline V gene are SGDLS and YYNGEE. V trimming: 4 bases; J trimming: 0 bases; junction bases outside the gene matches: 4. The CDR3 nucleotides are TGTGCCAGCAGCCTCCAGGGGGATAGCAATCAGCCCCAGCATTTT. This encodes CASSLQGDSNQPQHF.

V is TRBV3-1 (or the pseudogene TRBV3-2) and J is TRBJ1-4; TRBD1 matches 8 bases. With 1 base clipped from V and 8 bases from J, the junction kept 6 bases outside the gene matches. The CDR3 is 15 residues long. The germline V gene has CDR1 LGHDT and CDR2 YNNKEL (reference sequence). CDR3 in amino acids: CASSQGPGGEEKLFF. The DNA for the CDR3 is TGTGCCAGCAGCCAAGGTCCAGGGGGCGAAGAAAAACTGTTTTTT.

V is TRBV19 and J is TRBJ1-3, with D tentatively TRBD1 (5 bases). The CDR3 covers 17 residues. The V gene lost 4 bases and the J gene lost 0 bases, with 16 bases spanning the gap. Germline V gene data show CDR1 as LNHDA and CDR2 as SQIVND (reference sequence). In DNA, the CDR3 is TGTGCCAGTAGTAGTCAGATCCGACAGTACTCTGGAAACACCATATATTTT. Translation: CASSSQIRQYSGNTIYF.

The genes are TRBV5-1 and TRBJ2-3; D remains unclear. Germline assignment: CDR1 SGHRS and CDR2 YFSETQ. Trimming left V 4 bases short and J 2 bases short, with 14 bases between. This CDR3 has 15 amino acids. As DNA, the CDR3 is TGCGCCAGCAGCACGTCACAGTTCAACACAGATACGCAGTATTTT. It codes for CASSTSQFNTDTQYF.

The CDR3 DNA is TGTGCCAGCAGCTTGGTTTCGGCAGGGGGGGAAAAACTGTTTTTT. This gives the protein CASSLVSAGGEKLFF. The gene calls are TRBV5-5 and TRBJ1-4; 7 bases agree with TRBD1. V gave up 0 bases and J gave up 8 bases; unmatched junction bases: 7. From germline, CDR1 is SGHKS and CDR2 YYEKEE (reference sequence). The CDR3 is 15 residues long.

The chain couples TRBV3-1 (or the pseudogene TRBV3-2) to TRBJ1-2; TRBD1 is a possible D gene (6 bases). V was cut by 4 bases and J by 5 bases, with 11 bases left in between. This CDR3 comprises 13 residues. The germline gives CDR1 LGHDT, CDR2 YNNKEL (reference sequence). The CDR3 protein is CASSPRGGYGYTF. Written as DNA, the CDR3 is TGTGCCAGCAGCCCCCGAGGGGGATATGGCTACACCTTC.

J is TRBJ1-2 and V is TRBV19; 9 positions agree with TRBD1. CDR1 is LNHDA, CDR2 SQIVND, per germline (reference sequence). Trimming took 8 bases from V and 7 from J; bases not matched to a gene: 11. The CDR3 spans 14 residues. CDR3 nucleotide sequence: TGTGCCAGTTACGCCGGGACAGGGCTTCTTGGCTACACCTTC. As protein: CASYAGTGLLGYTF.

In DNA form, the CDR3 reads TGTGCCTGGGAAGGACAGGGAAACACTGAAGCTTTCTTT. Translated: CAWEGQGNTEAFF. The chain links TRBV30 to TRBJ1-1, with 8 bases lining up with TRBD1. From germline, CDR1 is GTSNPN and CDR2 SVGIG (reference sequence). V lost 5 bases and J lost 2; bases outside the gene matches: 4. This CDR3 contains 13 residues.

In DNA form, the CDR3 reads TGTGCCTGTTCCGGGACTCCTAGGGAGCAGTTCTTC. It encodes CACSGTPREQFF. The genes are TRBV30 and TRBJ2-1; a possible D gene is TRBD2 (6 bases). Deletions cut 6 bases from V and 10 bases from J, with 16 bases between. CDR1 is GTSNPN, CDR2 SVGIG, per germline (reference sequence). The CDR3 has 12 amino acids. Drawing the rest from reference TRBV30 and TRBJ2-1, the complete variable domain is SQTIHQWPATLVQPVGSPLSLECTVEGTSNPNLYWYRQAAGRGLQLLFYSVGIGQISSEVPQNLSASRPQDRQFILSSKKLLLSDSGFYLCACSGTPREQFFGPGTRLTVL.

V usage is TRBV2 and J usage is TRBJ2-1, with 10 bases that match TRBD2. Losses at the gene ends were 7 bases for V and 4 bases for J; bases not matched to a gene: 16. Germline CDR1 is SNHLY and CDR2 is FYNNEI. The length of the CDR3 is 18 residues. The DNA of the CDR3 is TGTGCCAGCAAAGCCGGACTAGCGGTGACGGCTAGGTACAATGAGCAGTTCTTC. Translation gives CASKAGLAVTARYNEQFF.

The rearrangement uses TRBV7-8 and TRBJ1-1; D is ambiguous. CDR1 is SGHVS and CDR2 is FQNEAQ in the germline V gene. CDR3 length: 12 amino acids. The V gene lost 5 bases and the J gene lost 3 bases, with 7 bases spanning the gap. CDR3 nucleotide sequence: TGTGCCAGCAGCCAACGGGACACTGAAGCTTTCTTT. Amino acids: CASSQRDTEAFF.